This TCR beta chain emerged from a study of cytomegalovirus exposure and HLA in healthy donors. The repertoire was sequenced with immunoSEQ multiplex PCR; TCRdb's copy has only in-frame clones and lacks some. This table holds 220,000 or so clones, approximately 88% found once. Input material: PBMCs. The sequence was collected from a woman between 25 and 40 years old in good health and CMV-seropositive.

The DNA of the CDR3 is TGTGCCAGCAGCTTAGGAGGGTCCTTCGTCTACGAGCAGTACTTC. Encoded protein: CASSLGGSFVYEQYF. The chain combines TRBV7-9 with TRBJ2-7; TRBD2 might be the D (5 bases). Trimming removed 1 base from V and 3 bases from J, with 13 bases in between. Germline CDR1 is SEHNR and CDR2 is FQNEAQ (reference sequence). The CDR3 is 15 residues long.